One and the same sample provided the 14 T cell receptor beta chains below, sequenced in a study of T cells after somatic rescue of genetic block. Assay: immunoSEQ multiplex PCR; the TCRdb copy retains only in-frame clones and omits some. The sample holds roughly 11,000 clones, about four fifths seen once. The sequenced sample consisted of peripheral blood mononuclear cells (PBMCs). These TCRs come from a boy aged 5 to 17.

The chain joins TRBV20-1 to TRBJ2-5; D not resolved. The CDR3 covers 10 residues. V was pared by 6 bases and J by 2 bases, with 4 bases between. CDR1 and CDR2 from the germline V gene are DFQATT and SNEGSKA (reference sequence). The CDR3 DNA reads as TGCAGTGCACATCAAGAGACCCAGTACTTC. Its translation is CSAHQETQYF.

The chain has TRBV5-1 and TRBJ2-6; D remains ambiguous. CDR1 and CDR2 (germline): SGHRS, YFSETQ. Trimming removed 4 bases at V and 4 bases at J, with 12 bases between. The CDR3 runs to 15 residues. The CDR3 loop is CASSPILVGANVLTF. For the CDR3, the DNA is TGCGCCAGCAGCCCAATTCTGGTAGGGGCCAACGTCCTGACTTTC.

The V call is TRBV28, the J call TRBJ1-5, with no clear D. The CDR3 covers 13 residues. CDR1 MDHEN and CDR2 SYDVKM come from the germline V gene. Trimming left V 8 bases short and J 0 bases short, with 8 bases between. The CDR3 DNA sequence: TGTGCCAGCGGCCGCTATAGCAATCAGCCCCAGCATTTT. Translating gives CASGRYSNQPQHF.

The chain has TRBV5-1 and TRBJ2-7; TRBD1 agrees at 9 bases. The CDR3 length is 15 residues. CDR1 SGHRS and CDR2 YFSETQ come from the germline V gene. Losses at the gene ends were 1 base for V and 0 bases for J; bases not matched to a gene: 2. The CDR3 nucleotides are TGCGCCAGCAGCTTGACAGGGGGCAGCTCCTACGAGCAGTACTTC. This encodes CASSLTGGSSYEQYF. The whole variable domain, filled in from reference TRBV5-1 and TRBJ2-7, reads KAGVTQTPRYLIKTRGQQVTLSCSPISGHRSVSWYQQTPGQGLQFLFEYFSETQRNKGNFPGRFSGRQFSNSRSEMNVSTLELGDSALYLCASSLTGGSSYEQYFGPGTRLTVT.

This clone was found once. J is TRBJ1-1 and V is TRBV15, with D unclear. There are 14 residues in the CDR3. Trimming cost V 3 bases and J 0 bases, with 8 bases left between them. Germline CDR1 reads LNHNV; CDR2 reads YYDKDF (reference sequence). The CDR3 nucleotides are TGTGCCACCAGCAGGGAAACAGTGAACACTGAAGCTTTCTTT. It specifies CATSRETVNTEAFF.

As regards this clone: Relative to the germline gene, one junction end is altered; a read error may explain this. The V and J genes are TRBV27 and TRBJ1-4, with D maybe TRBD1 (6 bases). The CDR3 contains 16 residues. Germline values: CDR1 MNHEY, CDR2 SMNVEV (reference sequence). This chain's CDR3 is CTSSPDVTGYNEKLFF. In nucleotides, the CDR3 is TGTACCAGCAGTCCCGATGTGACAGGCTATAATGAAAAACTGTTTTTT.

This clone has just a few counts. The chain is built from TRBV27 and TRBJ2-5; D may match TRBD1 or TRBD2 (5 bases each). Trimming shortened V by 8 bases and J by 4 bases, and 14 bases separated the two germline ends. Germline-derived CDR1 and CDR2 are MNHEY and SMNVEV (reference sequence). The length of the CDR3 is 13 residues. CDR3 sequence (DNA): TGTGCCAGCGGGACCGGGACGCTAGAGACCCAGTACTTC. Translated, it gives CASGTGTLETQYF.

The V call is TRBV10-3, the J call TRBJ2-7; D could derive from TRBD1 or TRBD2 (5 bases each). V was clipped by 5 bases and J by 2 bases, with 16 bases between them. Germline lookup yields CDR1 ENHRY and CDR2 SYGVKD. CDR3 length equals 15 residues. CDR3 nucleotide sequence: TGTGCCATCAGTCAAACCGGGACCTCTACCTACGAGCAGTACTTC. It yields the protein CAISQTGTSTYEQYF.

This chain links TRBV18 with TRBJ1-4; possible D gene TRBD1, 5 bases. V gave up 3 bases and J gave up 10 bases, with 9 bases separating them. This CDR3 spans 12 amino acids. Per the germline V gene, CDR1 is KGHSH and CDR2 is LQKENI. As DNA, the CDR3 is TGTGCCAGCTCACCTGAGGGGAGAAAACTGTTTTTT. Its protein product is CASSPEGRKLFF.

CDR3 sequence (DNA): TGTGCCAGCAGCTTGGCCCCTCAAGCCTCCTACCGTTCCACTAACTATGGCTACACCTTC. Translated: CASSLAPQASYRSTNYGYTF. V is TRBV5-5 and J is TRBJ1-2, with no clear D. This CDR3 comprises 20 residues. Trimming took 0 bases from V and 0 from J, leaving 24 bases between them. The germline V gene encodes CDR1 SGHKS and CDR2 YYEKEE (reference sequence).

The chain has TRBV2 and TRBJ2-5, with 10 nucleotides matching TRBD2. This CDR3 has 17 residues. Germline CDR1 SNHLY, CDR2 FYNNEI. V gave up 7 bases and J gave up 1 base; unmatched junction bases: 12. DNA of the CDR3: TGTGCCAGCACCGATCGGGGACTAGCGCTGTCCCAAGAGACCCAGTACTTC. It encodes CASTDRGLALSQETQYF. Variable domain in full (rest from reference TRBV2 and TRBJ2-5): EPEVTQTPSHQVTQMGQEVILRCVPISNHLYFYWYRQILGQKVEFLVSFYNNEISEKSEIFDDQFSVERPDGSNFTLKIRSTKLEDSAMYFCASTDRGLALSQETQYFGPGTRLLVL.

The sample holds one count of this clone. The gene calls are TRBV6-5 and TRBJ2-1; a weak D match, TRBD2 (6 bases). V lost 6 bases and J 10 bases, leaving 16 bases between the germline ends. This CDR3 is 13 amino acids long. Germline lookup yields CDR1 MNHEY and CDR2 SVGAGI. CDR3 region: CASSRPGGWEQFF. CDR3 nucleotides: TGTGCCAGCAGCCGTCCCGGGGGATGGGAGCAGTTCTTC.

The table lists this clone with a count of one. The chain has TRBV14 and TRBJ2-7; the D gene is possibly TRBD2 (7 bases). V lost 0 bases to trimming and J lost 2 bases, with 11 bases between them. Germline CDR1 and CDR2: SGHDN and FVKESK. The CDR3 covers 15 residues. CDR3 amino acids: CASSQEGGGAYEQYF. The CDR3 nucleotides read TGTGCCAGCAGCCAAGAAGGAGGGGGGGCCTACGAGCAGTACTTC.

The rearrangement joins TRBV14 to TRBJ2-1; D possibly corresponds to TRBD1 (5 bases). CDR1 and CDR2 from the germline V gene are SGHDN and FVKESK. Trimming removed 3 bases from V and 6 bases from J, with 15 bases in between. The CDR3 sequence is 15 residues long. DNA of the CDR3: TGTGCCAGCAGCCAGTTCTTACAGGTCGGCAATGAGCAGTTCTTC. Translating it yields CASSQFLQVGNEQFF. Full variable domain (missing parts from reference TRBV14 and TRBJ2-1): EAGVTQFPSHSVIEKGQTVTLRCDPISGHDNLYWYRRVMGKEIKFLLHFVKESKQDESGMPNNRFLAERTGGTYSTLKVQPAELEDSGVYFCASSQFLQVGNEQFFGPGTRLTVL.